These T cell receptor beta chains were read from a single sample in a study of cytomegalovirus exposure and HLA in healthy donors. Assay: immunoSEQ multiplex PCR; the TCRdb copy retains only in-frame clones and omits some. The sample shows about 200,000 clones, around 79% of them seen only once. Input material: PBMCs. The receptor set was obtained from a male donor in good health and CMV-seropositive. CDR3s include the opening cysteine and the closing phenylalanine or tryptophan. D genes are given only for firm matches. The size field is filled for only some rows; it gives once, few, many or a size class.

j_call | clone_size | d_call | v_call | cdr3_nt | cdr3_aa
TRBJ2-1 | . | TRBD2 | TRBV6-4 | TGTGCCAGCAGTGACTCTAGCGGGAGGTGGAATGAGCAGTTCTTC | CASSDSSGRWNEQFF
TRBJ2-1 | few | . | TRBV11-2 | TGTGCCAGCAGCTTAGAGGCAACGATTGAACAGTTCTTC | CASSLEATIEQFF
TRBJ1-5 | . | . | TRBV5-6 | TGTGCCAGCAGCTTGGGTCCGCGGTTCAATCAGCCCCAGCATTTT | CASSLGPRFNQPQHF
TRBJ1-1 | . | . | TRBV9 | TGTGCCAGCAGCGCGGGCAGCGGGACGCCTGGCCACTTT | CASSAGSGTPGHF
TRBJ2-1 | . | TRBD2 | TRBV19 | TGTGCCAGTAGTATGGGACTAGCGGGAGTCAATGAGCAGTTCTTC | CASSMGLAGVNEQFF
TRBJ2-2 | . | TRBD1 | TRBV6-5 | TGTGCCAGCAGTCCTGGGACAGCCAACACCGGGGAGCTGTTTTTT | CASSPGTANTGELFF
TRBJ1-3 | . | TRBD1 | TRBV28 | TGTGCCAGCAGTGACCTAGACAGGGCCAGCTCTGGAAACACCATATATTTT | CASSDLDRASSGNTIYF
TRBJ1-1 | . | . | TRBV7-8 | TGTGCCAGCAGCTTAGTTGGGGCCGGGAGGGGTGAAGCTTTCTTT | CASSLVGAGRGEAFF
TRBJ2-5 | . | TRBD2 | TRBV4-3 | TGCGCCAGCAGCCCCTCACTAGCGGGAGTTGGGGCCCAGTACTTC | CASSPSLAGVGAQYF
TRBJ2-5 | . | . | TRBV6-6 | TGTGCCAGCAGTTATGGAGGGGAGACCCAGTACTTC | CASSYGGETQYF
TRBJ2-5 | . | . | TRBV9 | TGTGCCAGCAGCGTTTCCAGGGGTGGTGAGACCCAGTACTTC | CASSVSRGGETQYF
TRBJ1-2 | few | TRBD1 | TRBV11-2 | TGTGCCAGCAGCTTAGACTCAACAGGGGGCCGGTACTATGGCTACACCTTC | CASSLDSTGGRYYGYTF
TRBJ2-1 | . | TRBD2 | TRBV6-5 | TGTGCCAGCACCCCTAGACTAGCGGGCGATGAGCAGTTCTTC | CASTPRLAGDEQFF
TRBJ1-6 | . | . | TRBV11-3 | TGTGCCAGCAGCTTGGACAGTGTGGATTCACCCCTCCACTTT | CASSLDSVDSPLHF
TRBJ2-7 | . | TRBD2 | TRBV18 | TGTGCCAGCTCCGAACTAGCGGGAGTGGTCGAGCAGTACTTC | CASSELAGVVEQYF
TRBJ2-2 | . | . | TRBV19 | TGTGCCAGTATCGGACTAACACGGAACACCGGGGAGCTGTTTTTT | CASIGLTRNTGELFF
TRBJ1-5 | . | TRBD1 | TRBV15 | TGTGCCACCAGCAGACCCCTTGACAGGGGGGTCCCCAATCAGCCCCAGCATTTT | CATSRPLDRGVPNQPQHF